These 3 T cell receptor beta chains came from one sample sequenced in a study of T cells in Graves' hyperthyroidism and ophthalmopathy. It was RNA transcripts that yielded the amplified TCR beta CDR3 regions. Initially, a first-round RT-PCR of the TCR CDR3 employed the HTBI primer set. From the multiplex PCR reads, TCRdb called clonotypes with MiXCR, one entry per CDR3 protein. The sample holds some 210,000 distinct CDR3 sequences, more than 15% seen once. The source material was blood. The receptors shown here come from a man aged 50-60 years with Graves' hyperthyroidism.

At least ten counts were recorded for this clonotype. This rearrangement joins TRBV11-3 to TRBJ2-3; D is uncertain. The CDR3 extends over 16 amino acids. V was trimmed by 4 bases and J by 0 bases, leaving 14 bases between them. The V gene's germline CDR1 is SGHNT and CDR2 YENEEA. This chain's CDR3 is CASSSLRGTSTDTQYF. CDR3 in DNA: TGTGCCAGCAGCTCCTTACGCGGAACTAGCACAGATACGCAGTATTTT.

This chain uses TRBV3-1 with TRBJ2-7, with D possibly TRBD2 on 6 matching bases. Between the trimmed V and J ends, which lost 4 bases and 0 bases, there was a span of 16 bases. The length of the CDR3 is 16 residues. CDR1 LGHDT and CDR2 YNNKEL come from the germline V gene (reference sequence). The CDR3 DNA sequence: TGTGCCAGCAGCCGGCAGGAGGGATATAGCTCCTACGAGCAGTACTTC. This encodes CASSRQEGYSSYEQYF.

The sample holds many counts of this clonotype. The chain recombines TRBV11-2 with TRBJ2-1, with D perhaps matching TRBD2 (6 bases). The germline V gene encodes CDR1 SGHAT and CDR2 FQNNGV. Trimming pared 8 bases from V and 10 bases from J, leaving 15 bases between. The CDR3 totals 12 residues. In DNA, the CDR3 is TGTGCCAGCGGGAGAGCGGGTTTAGAGCAGTTCTTC. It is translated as CASGRAGLEQFF.